This paragraph reports one TCR beta chain. Its antigen is still unknown. The data derive from a study of tumor-infiltrating lymphocytes in primary liver carcinoma. Study-level background: The cohort consisted of patients whose primary liver carcinoma was surgically resected.

V was trimmed by 5 bases and J by 8 bases, leaving 15 bases between them. The length of the CDR3 is 14 residues. Germline DNA was also extracted, while the blood RNA originated from unsorted whole blood. Chronic HBV infection, which was untreated, was present in the patients. In advance of surgery, roughly 4 milliliters of peripheral blood were collected. Study observations and caveats: Tumors and blood were compared for top-250-clone fraction, and tumors had the significantly higher value (p = 0.039).

The researchers produced TCR beta cDNA from 500 ng total RNA with a constant-region primer. Libraries covering TCR beta were generated through three nested multiplex PCR rounds (using a slightly modified ARM-PCR). With TRBV1-TRBV30 forward primers and a C-beta reverse primer, the first two PCR rounds were run for approximately 10 cycles each. In TCRdb, the multiplex PCR reads were re-called with MiXCR into one record per CDR3 protein. In the table there are more than 150,000 distinct CDR3 sequences, approximately 60% of which are singletons. J is TRBJ1-4 and V is TRBV12-3 or TRBV12-4; D might be TRBD1 (5 bases). The source is a man aged 35-49 years with primary liver carcinoma and hepatitis B virus infection. Specimen: peripheral blood. The CDR3 loop is CASSSDRIPEKLFF. The CDR3 DNA reads TGTGCCAGCAGTAGTGACAGAATCCCCGAAAAACTGTTTTTT.